This T cell receptor (beta chain) was recovered during a study of blood T cells in healthy people across ages. On this clonotype itself: The antigen is unknown.

Researchers report isolating at least 7 million PBMCs per sample. A J-beta primer mix and a sample-barcoded 5' primer were used in a second PCR of roughly 6 to 12 cycles. TCRdb reprocessed the 5' RACE reads with MiXCR, giving one entry per CDR3 protein. The sample lists approximately 780,000 distinct CDR3 sequences; 20% to 30% were seen once. Trimming at V came to 5 bases and at J to 9 bases, leaving 3 bases not matched to a gene. This CDR3 region has 12 residues. Germline loops: CDR1 MNHEY, CDR2 SVGAGI. Study-level results: Long-lived and aged donors differed, with more naive CD4+ cells and higher diversity in the long-lived.

Separately, the same data were catalogued under a study of T cells of mothers and their children. From that study: The second PCR used the M1S primer, and this primer added sample barcodes and 2-4 random nucleotides.

V and J are TRBV6-5 and TRBJ2-1; 8 bases are a match to TRBD2. The material sequenced was blood. The clonotype comes from a boy between 10 and 17 years old in good health. This CDR3 reads CASSHGGAEQFF. The CDR3 nucleotides are TGTGCCAGCAGTCACGGGGGGGCTGAGCAGTTCTTC.